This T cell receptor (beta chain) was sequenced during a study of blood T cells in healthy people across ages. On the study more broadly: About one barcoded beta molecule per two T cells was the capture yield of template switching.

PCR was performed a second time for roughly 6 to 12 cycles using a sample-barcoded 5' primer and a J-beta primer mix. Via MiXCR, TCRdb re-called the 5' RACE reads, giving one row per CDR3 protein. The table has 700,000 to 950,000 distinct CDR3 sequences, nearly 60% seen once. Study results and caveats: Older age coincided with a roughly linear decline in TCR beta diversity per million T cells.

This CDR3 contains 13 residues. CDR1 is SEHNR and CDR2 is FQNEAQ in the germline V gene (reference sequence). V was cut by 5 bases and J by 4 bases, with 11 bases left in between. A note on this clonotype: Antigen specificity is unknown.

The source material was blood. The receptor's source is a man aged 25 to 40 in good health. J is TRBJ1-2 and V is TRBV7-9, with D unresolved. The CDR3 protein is CASSLETSYGYTF. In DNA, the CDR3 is TGTGCCAGCAGCCTAGAGACGAGCTATGGCTACACCTTC.